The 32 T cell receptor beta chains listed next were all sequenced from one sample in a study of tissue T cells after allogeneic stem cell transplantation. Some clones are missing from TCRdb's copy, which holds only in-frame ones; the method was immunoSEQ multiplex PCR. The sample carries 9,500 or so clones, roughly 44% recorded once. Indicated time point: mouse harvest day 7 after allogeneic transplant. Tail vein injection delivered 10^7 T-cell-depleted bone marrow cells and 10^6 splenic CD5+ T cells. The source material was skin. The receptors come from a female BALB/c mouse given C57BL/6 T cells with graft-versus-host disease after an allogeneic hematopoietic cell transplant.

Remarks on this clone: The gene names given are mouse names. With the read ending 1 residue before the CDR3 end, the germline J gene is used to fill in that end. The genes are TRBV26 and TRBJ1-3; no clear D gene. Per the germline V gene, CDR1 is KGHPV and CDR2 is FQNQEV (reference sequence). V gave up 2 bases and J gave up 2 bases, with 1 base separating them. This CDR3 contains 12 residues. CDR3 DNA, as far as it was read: TGTGCCAGCAGTCTGACTGGAAATACGCTCTAT. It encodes CASSLTGNTLY. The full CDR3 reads CASSLTGNTLYF. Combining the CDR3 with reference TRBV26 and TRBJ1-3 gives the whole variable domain NSKVIQTPRYLVKGQGQKAKMRCIPEKGHPVVFWYQQNKNNEFKFLINFQNQEVLQQIDMTEKRFSAECPSNSPCSLEIQSSEAGDSALYLCASSLTGNTLYFGEGSRLIVV.

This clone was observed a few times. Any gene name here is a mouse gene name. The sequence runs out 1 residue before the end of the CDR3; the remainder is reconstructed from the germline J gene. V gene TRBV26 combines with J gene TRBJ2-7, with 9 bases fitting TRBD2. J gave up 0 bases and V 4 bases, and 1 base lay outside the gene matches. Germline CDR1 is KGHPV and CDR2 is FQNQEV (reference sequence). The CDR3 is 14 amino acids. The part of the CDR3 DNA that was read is TGTGCCAGCAGTCGACTGGGGGTCTCCTATGAACAGTAC. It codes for CASSRLGVSYEQY. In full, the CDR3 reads CASSRLGVSYEQYF.

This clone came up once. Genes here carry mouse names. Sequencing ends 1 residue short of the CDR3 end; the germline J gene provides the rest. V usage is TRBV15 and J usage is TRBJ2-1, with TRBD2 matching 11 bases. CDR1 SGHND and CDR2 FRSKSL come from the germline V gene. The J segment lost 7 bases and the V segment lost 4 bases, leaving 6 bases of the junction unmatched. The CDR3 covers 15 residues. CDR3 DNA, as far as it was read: TGTGCCAGCAGTTCCCCGGGACTGGGGGTGGCTGAGCAGTTC. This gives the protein CASSSPGLGVAEQF. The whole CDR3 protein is CASSSPGLGVAEQFF. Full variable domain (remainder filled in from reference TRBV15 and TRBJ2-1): DAGVTQTPRHEVAEKGQTIILKCEPVSGHNDLFWYRQTKIQGLELLSYFRSKSLMEDGGAFKDRFKAEMLNSSFSTLKIQPTEPKDSAVYLCASSSPGLGVAEQFFGPGTRLTVL.

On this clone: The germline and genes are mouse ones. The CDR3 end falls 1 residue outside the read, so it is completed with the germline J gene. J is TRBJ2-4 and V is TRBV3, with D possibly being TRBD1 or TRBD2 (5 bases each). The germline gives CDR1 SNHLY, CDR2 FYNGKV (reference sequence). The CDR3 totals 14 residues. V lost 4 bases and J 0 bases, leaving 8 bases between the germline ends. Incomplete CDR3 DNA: TGTGCCAGCAGCTCGGGGCCTAGTCAAAACACCTTGTAC. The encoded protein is CASSSGPSQNTLY. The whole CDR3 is CASSSGPSQNTLYF.

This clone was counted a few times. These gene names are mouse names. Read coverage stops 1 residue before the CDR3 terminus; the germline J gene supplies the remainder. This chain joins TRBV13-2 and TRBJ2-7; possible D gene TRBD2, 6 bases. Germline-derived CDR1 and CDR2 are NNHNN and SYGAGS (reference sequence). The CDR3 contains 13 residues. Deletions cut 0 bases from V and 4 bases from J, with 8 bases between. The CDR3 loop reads CASGDADWYEQYF. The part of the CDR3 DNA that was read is TGTGCCAGCGGTGATGCTGACTGGTATGAACAGTAC.

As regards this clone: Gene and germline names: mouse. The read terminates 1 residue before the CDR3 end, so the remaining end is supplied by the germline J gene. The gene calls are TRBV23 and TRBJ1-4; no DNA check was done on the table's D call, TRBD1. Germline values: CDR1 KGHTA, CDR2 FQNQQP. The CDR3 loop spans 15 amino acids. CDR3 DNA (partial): TGCTCCAGCAGTCAAGGCAGGGGGCGCGCCGAAAGATTATTT. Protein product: CSSSQGRGRAERLF. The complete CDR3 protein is CSSSQGRGRAERLFF.

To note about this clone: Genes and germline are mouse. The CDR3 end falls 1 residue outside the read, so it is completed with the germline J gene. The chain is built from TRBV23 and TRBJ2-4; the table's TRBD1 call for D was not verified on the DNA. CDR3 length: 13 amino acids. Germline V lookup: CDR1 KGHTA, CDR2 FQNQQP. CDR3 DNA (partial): TGCTCCAGCAGTCGGCGAACAGGGAACACCTTGTAC. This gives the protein CSSSRRTGNTLY. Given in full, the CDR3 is CSSSRRTGNTLYF.

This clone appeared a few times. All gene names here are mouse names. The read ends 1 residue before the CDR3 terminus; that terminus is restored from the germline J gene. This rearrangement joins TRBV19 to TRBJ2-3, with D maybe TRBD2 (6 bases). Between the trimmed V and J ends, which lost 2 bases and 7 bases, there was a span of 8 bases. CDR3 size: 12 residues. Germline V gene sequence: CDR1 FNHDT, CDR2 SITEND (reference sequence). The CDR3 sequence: CASSIWGQTLYF. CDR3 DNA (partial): TGTGCCAGCAGTATCTGGGGTCAAACGCTGTAT.

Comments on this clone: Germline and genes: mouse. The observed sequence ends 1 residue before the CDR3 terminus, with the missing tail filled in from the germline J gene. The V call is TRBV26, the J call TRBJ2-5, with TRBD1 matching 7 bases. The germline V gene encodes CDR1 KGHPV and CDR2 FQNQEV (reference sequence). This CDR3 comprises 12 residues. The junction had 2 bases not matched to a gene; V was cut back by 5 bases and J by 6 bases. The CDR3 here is CASSTGVDTQYF. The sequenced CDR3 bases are TGTGCCAGCAGTACAGGGGTGGACACCCAGTAC. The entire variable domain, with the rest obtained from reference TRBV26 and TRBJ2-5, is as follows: NSKVIQTPRYLVKGQGQKAKMRCIPEKGHPVVFWYQQNKNNEFKFLINFQNQEVLQQIDMTEKRFSAECPSNSPCSLEIQSSEAGDSALYLCASSTGVDTQYFGPGTRLLVL.

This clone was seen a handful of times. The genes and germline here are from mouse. Incomplete CDR3 DNA: TGTGCCAGCAGCGACAGGAGCTCCTATGAACAGTAC. Translated: CASSDRSSYEQY. In full, the CDR3 is CASSDRSSYEQYF. The chain carries TRBV26 and TRBJ2-7, with D perhaps TRBD1 (6 bases). With the read ending 1 residue before the CDR3 end, the germline J gene is used to fill in that end. The V and J ends lost 6 bases and 0 bases respectively, with 9 bases between them. The CDR3 length is 13 residues. CDR1 and CDR2 from the germline V gene are KGHPV and FQNQEV (reference sequence).

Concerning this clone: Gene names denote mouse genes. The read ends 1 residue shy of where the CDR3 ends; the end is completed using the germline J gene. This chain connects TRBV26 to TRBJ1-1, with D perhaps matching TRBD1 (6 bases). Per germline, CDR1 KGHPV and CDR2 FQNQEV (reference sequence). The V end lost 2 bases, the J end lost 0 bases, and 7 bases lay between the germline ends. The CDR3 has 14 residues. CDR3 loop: CASSLGQSNTEVFF. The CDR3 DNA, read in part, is TGTGCCAGCAGTCTGGGACAGTCAAACACAGAAGTCTTC.

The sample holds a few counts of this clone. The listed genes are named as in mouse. CDR3 DNA (partial): TGTGCCAGCAGTCCTCAGGGGGTCTATGCTGAGCAGTTC. As protein: CASSPQGVYAEQF. The entire CDR3 sequence reads CASSPQGVYAEQFF. The chain joins TRBV26 to TRBJ2-1; 7 positions agree with TRBD1. The CDR3 is cut off 1 residue early in the read; its end comes from the germline J gene. V lost 4 bases to trimming and J lost 3 bases; unmatched junction nucleotides: 3. Germline V gene data show CDR1 as KGHPV and CDR2 as FQNQEV (reference sequence). This CDR3 contains 14 residues.

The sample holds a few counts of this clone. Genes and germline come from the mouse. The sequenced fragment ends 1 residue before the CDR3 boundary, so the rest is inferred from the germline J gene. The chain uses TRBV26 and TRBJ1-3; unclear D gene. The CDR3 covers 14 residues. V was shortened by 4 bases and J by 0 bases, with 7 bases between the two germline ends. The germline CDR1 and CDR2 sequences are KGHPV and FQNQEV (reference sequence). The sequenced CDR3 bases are TGTGCCAGCAGTCGCAGACCTTCTGGAAATACGCTCTAT. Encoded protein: CASSRRPSGNTLY. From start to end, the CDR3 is CASSRRPSGNTLYF. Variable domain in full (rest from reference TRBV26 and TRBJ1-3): NSKVIQTPRYLVKGQGQKAKMRCIPEKGHPVVFWYQQNKNNEFKFLINFQNQEVLQQIDMTEKRFSAECPSNSPCSLEIQSSEAGDSALYLCASSRRPSGNTLYFGEGSRLIVV.

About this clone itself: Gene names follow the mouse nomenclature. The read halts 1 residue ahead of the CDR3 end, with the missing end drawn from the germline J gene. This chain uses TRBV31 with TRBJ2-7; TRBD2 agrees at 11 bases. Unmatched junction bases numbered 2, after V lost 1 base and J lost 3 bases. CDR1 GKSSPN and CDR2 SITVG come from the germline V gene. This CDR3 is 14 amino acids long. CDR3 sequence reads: CAWSPGLGVYEQYF. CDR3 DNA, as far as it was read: TGTGCCTGGAGTCCGGGACTGGGGGTCTATGAACAGTAC.

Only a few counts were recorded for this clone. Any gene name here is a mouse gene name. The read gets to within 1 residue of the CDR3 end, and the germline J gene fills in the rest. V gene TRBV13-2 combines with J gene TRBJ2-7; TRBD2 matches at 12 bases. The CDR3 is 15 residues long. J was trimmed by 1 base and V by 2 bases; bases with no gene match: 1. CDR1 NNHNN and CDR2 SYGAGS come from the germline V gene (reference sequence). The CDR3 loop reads CASGEGLGGSYEQYF. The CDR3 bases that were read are TGTGCCAGCGGTGAGGGACTGGGGGGTTCCTATGAACAGTAC.

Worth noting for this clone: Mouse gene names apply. The CDR3 DNA, read in part, is TGTGCCAGCAGTCTGATCTATGCTGAGCAGTTC. Protein sequence: CASSLIYAEQF. The CDR3, in full, reads CASSLIYAEQFF. The chain couples TRBV26 to TRBJ2-1; D unresolved. The CDR3 end falls 1 residue outside the read, so it is completed with the germline J gene. V dropped 2 bases and J dropped 3 bases, with 2 bases sitting between them. From germline, CDR1 is KGHPV and CDR2 FQNQEV (reference sequence). The CDR3 extends over 12 amino acids.

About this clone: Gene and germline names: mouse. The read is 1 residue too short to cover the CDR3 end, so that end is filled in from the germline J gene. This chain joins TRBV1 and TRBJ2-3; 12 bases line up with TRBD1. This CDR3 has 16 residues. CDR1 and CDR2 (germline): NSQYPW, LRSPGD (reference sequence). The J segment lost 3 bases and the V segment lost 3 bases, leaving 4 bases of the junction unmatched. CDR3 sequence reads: CTCSARDRGQAETLYF. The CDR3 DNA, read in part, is TGCACCTGCAGTGCCCGGGACAGGGGGCAAGCAGAAACGCTGTAT.

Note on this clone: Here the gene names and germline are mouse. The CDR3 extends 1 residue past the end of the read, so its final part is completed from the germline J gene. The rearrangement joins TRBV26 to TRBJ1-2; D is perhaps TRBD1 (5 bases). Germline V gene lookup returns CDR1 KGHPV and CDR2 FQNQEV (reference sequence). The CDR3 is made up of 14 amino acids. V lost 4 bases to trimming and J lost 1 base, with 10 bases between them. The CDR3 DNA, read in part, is TGTGCCAGCAGTCGGGGCCAGAGAAACTCCGACTACACC. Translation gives CASSRGQRNSDYT. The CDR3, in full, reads CASSRGQRNSDYTF.

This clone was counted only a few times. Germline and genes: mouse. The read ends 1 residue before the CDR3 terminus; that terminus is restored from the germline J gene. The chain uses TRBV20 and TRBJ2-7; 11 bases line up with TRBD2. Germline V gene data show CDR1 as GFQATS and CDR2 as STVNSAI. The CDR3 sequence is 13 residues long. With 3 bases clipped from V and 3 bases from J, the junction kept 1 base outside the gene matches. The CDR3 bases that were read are TGTGGTGCTAGCGACTGGGGGGGCTATGAACAGTAC. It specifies CGASDWGGYEQY. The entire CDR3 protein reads CGASDWGGYEQYF.

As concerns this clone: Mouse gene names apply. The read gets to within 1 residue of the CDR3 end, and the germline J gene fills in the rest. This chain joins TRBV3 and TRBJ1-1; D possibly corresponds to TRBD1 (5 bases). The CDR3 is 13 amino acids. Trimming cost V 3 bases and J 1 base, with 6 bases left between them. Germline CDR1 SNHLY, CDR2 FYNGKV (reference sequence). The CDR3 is CASSFTGNTEVFF. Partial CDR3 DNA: TGTGCCAGCAGCTTCACAGGGAACACAGAAGTCTTC. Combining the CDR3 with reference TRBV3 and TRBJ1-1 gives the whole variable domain GPKVLQIPSHQIIDMGQMVTLNCDPVSNHLYFYWYKQILGQQMEFLVNFYNGKVMEKSKLFKDQFSVERPDGSYFTLKIQPTALEDSAVYFCASSFTGNTEVFFGKGTRLTVV.

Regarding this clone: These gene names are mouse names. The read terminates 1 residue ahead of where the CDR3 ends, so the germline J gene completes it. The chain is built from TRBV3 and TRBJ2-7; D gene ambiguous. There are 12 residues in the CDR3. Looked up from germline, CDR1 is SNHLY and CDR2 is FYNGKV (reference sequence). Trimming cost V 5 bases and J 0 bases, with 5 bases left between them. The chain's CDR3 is CASSPASYEQYF. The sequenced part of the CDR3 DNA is TGTGCCAGCAGCCCCGCCTCCTATGAACAGTAC.

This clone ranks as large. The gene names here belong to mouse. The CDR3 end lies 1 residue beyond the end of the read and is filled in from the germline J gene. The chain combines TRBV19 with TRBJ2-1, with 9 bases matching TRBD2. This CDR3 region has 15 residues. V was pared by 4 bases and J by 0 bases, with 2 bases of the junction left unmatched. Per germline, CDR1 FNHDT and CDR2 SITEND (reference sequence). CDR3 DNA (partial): TGTGCCAGCAGTCGGACTGGGGTTAACTATGCTGAGCAGTTC. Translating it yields CASSRTGVNYAEQF. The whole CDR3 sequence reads CASSRTGVNYAEQFF.

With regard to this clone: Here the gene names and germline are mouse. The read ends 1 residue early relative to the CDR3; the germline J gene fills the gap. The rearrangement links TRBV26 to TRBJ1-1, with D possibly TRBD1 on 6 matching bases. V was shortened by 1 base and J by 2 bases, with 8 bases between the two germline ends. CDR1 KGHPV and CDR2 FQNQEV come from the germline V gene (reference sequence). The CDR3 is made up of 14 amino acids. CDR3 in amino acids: CASSLYRANTEVFF. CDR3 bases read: TGTGCCAGCAGTCTGTACAGGGCCAACACAGAAGTCTTC.

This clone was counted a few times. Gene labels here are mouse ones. The sequenced CDR3 bases are TGTGCAAGCAGCTTAGATAGGACACCTTCTGGAAATACGCTCTAT. This gives the protein CASSLDRTPSGNTLY. The whole CDR3 protein is CASSLDRTPSGNTLYF. The genes are TRBV16 and TRBJ1-3; TRBD1 might be the D (5 bases). The read falls 1 residue short of the CDR3 end, and the missing part is taken from the germline J gene. The V end lost 0 bases, the J end lost 0 bases, and 9 bases lay between the germline ends. Per the germline V gene, CDR1 is SGHSA and CDR2 is FRNQAP. This CDR3 contains 16 residues.

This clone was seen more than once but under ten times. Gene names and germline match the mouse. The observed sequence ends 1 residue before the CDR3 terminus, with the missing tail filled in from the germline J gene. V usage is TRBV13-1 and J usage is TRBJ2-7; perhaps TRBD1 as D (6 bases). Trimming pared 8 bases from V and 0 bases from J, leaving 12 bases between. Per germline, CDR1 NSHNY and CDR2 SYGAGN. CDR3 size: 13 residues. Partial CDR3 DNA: TGTGCCAGTGCGGGACAACCCTCCTATGAACAGTAC. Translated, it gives CASAGQPSYEQY. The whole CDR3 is CASAGQPSYEQYF.

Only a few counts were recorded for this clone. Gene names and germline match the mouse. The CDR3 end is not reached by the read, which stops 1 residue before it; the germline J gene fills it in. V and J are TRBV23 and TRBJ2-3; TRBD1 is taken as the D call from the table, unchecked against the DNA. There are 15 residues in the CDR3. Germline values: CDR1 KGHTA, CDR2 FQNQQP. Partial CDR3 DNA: TGCTCCAGCAGTGGCCGGGACAGGGGTGCAGAAACGCTGTAT. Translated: CSSSGRDRGAETLY. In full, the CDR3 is CSSSGRDRGAETLYF.

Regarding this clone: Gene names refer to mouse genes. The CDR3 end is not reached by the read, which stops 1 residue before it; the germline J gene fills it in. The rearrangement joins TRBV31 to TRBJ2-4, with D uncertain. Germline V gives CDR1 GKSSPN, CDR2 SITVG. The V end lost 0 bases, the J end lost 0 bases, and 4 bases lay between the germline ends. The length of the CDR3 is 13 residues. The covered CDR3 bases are TGTGCCTGGAGTCTGAAAAGTCAAAACACCTTGTAC. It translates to CAWSLKSQNTLY. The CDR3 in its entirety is CAWSLKSQNTLYF.

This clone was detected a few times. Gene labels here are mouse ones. The CDR3 reads CASSQGHERLFF. The part of the CDR3 DNA that was read is TGTGCCAGCAGTCAGGGGCACGAAAGATTATTT. The rearrangement uses TRBV26 and TRBJ1-4; D may be TRBD1 (5 bases). From the germline J gene comes the end of the CDR3, since the read stops 1 residue before it. The germline V gene encodes CDR1 KGHPV and CDR2 FQNQEV (reference sequence). There are 12 residues in the CDR3. V lost 4 bases and J 6 bases, leaving 6 bases between the germline ends.

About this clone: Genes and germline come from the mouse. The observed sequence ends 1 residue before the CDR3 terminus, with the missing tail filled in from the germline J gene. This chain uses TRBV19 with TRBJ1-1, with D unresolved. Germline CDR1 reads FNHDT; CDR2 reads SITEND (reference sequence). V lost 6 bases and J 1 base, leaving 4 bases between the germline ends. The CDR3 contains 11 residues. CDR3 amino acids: CASIGNTEVFF. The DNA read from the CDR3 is TGTGCCAGCATTGGGAACACAGAAGTCTTC. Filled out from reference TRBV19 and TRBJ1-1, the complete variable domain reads GGIITQTPKFLIGQEGQKLTLKCQQNFNHDTMYWYRQDSGKGLRLIYYSITENDLQKGDLSEGYDASREKKSSFSLTVTSAQKNEMAVFLCASIGNTEVFFGKGTRLTVV.

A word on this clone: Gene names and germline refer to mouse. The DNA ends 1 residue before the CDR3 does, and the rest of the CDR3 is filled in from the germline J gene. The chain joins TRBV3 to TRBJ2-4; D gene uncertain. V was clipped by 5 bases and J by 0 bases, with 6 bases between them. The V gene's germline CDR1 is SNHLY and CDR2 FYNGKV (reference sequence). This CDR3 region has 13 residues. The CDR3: CASSLNSQNTLYF. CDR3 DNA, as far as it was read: TGTGCCAGCAGCCTCAATAGTCAAAACACCTTGTAC.

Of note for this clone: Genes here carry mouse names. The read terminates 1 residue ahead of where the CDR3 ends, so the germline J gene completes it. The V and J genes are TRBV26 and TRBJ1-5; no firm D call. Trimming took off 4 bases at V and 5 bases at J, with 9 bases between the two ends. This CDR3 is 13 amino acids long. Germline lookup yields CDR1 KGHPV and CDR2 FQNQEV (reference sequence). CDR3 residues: CASSHVRDQAPLF. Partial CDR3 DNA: TGTGCCAGCAGTCACGTAAGGGACCAGGCTCCGCTT.

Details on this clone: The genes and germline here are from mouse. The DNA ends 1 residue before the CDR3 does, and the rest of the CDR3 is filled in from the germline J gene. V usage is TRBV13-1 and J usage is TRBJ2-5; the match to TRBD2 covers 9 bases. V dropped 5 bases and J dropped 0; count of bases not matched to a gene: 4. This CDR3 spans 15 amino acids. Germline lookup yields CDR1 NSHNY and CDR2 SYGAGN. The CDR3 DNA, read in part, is TGTGCCAGCAGATCTGGGGGGGATAACCAAGACACCCAGTAC. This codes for CASRSGGDNQDTQY. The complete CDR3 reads CASRSGGDNQDTQYF.